Listed below are T cell receptor beta chains from one sample, sequenced in a study of OX40 agonist ivuxolimab in advanced cancers. Method: immunoSEQ multiplex PCR; TCRdb's copy keeps in-frame clones and lacks some. The data contain about 69,000 clones, 80% to 90% of them singletons. The sample consisted of CD4+ or CD8+ T cells sorted from blood, taken in a trial of the OX40 agonist ivuxolimab. Receptors were obtained from an adult with an advanced solid tumor such as melanoma, head and neck, liver or kidney cancer. Both conserved end residues are part of each CDR3. D genes are given only for firm matches. The listing skips clone size in some rows; elsewhere it reads once, few, many or a size class.

D gene	V gene	J gene	clone size	CDR3 protein	CDR3 DNA
TRBD1	TRBV7-9	TRBJ2-7	-	CASSLADRDEQYF	TGTGCCAGCAGCTTAGCGGACAGGGACGAGCAGTACTTC
-	TRBV4-3	TRBJ2-1	-	CASSQDLNYNEQFF	TGCGCCAGCAGCCAAGACTTGAACTACAATGAGCAGTTCTTC
-	TRBV7-2	TRBJ1-1	-	CASSHDGMGTEAFF	TGTGCCAGCAGCCATGACGGGATGGGCACTGAAGCTTTCTTT
TRBD1	TRBV7-6	TRBJ2-7	-	CASSSGQGVGEQYF	TGTGCCAGCAGCTCGGGACAGGGGGTTGGGGAGCAGTACTTC
TRBD1	TRBV9	TRBJ2-7	-	CASSVGDSSYEQYF	TGTGCCAGCAGCGTAGGGGACAGTTCCTACGAGCAGTACTTC
TRBD1	TRBV11-2	TRBJ2-1	-	CASSLEPRQGFYEQFF	TGTGCCAGCAGCTTAGAGCCGAGACAGGGGTTTTATGAGCAGTTCTTC
-	TRBV5-4	TRBJ1-2	-	CASSAGTPYGYTF	TGTGCCAGCAGCGCCGGGACCCCCTATGGCTACACCTTC
TRBD1	TRBV10-3	TRBJ1-2	-	CAISKQGAEGYTF	TGTGCCATCAGTAAACAGGGGGCGGAGGGCTACACCTTC
-	TRBV9	TRBJ1-1	once	CASSVAPGNTEAFF	TGTGCCAGCAGCGTAGCTCCGGGGAACACTGAAGCTTTCTTT
-	TRBV19	TRBJ1-2	-	CASSDSGGYTF	TGTGCCAGTAGCGATTCAGGGGGCTACACCTTC
-	TRBV4-1	TRBJ1-1	-	CASSLMAGVTEAFF	TGCGCCAGCAGCCTTATGGCAGGGGTCACTGAAGCTTTCTTT
TRBD2	TRBV11-2	TRBJ2-1	-	CASSSPTSVAYNEQFF	TGTGCCAGCAGCTCCCCTACTAGCGTCGCCTACAATGAGCAGTTCTTC
-	TRBV7-9	TRBJ1-3	-	CASHRTEGNTIYF	TGTGCCAGCCACAGGACAGAGGGAAACACCATATATTTT
TRBD1	TRBV27	TRBJ2-1	-	CASSLPGQGYGEQFF	TGTGCCAGCAGTTTACCGGGACAGGGGTACGGTGAGCAGTTCTTC
-	TRBV11-1	TRBJ1-1	-	CASSPVAGTEAFF	TGTGCCAGCAGCCCCGTCGCGGGCACTGAAGCTTTCTTT
TRBD1	TRBV27	TRBJ2-7	-	CASSSLDRSYEQYF	TGTGCCAGCAGTTCCCTGGACAGGTCCTACGAGCAGTACTTC
TRBD1	TRBV6-1	TRBJ2-5	-	CASSDSNHRGQETQYF	TGTGCCAGCAGTGATTCTAATCACAGGGGACAAGAGACCCAGTACTTC
TRBD1	TRBV11-3	TRBJ2-1	-	CASSLRRGQGAVDEQFF	TGTGCCAGCAGCTTACGTCGCGGACAGGGGGCGGTCGATGAGCAGTTCTTC
-	TRBV7-2	TRBJ1-1	-	CASSLDLLMNTEAFF	TGTGCCAGCAGCTTAGATCTACTGATGAACACTGAAGCTTTCTTT
-	TRBV29-1	TRBJ2-3	-	CSVEDGGPTADTQYF	TGCAGCGTTGAAGATGGGGGACCTACCGCAGATACGCAGTATTTT
TRBD2	TRBV7-6	TRBJ2-1	-	CASSQSGDYNEQFF	TGTGCCAGCAGCCAGAGCGGGGACTACAATGAGCAGTTCTTC
-	TRBV27	TRBJ2-2	-	CASKRGLGIAGELFF	TGTGCCAGCAAAAGGGGATTGGGGATCGCCGGGGAGCTGTTTTTT
-	TRBV9	TRBJ2-3	-	CASSDSRWDTSTDTQYF	TGTGCCAGCAGCGATTCCCGGTGGGACACTAGCACAGATACGCAGTATTTT
TRBD1	TRBV7-9	TRBJ1-4	-	CASSGTATNEKLFF	TGTGCCAGCAGCGGGACAGCAACTAATGAAAAACTGTTTTTT
TRBD2	TRBV19	TRBJ2-7	-	CASRPTGGSSEEQYF	TGTGCCAGTAGACCCACCGGGGGGAGTTCCGAGGAGCAGTACTTC
-	TRBV5-4	TRBJ1-1	many	CASSSERPEAFF	TGTGCCAGCAGCTCAGAGAGACCTGAAGCTTTCTTT
-	TRBV7-6	TRBJ1-1	-	CASSQHRTDVWVTEAFF	TGTGCCAGCAGCCAACATCGTACCGACGTTTGGGTCACTGAAGCTTTCTTT
-	TRBV12-5	TRBJ2-1	once	CASRQSSYNEQFF	TGTGCTAGTCGGCAGAGCTCCTACAATGAGCAGTTCTTC
-	TRBV30	TRBJ2-2	-	CAWSMGLNTGELFF	TGTGCCTGGAGTATGGGCCTTAACACCGGGGAGCTGTTTTTT
TRBD2	TRBV4-3	TRBJ2-7	-	CASSQDLGGTTVYYEQYF	TGCGCCAGCAGCCAAGATTTGGGAGGGACTACTGTTTACTACGAGCAGTACTTC
-	TRBV7-8	TRBJ1-3	-	CASSLSGATGNTIYF	TGTGCCAGCAGCTTGTCCGGGGCGACTGGAAACACCATATATTTT
-	TRBV27	TRBJ1-5	-	CASSRDSNQPQHF	TGTGCCAGCAGCAGGGATAGCAATCAGCCCCAGCATTTT
-	TRBV5-4	TRBJ2-7	-	CASRNQGSSYEQYF	TGTGCCAGCAGAAATCAGGGGAGCTCCTACGAGCAGTACTTC
TRBD1	TRBV5-6	TRBJ1-1	-	CASSLGVWTGGVFNEAFF	TGTGCCAGCAGCTTGGGGGTGTGGACAGGGGGCGTCTTCAATGAAGCTTTCTTT
TRBD2	TRBV27	TRBJ2-7	once	CASSSTSGSYYEQYF	TGTGCCAGCAGTTCCACTAGCGGGAGCTACTACGAGCAGTACTTC
-	TRBV4-1	TRBJ2-1	-	CASSQDFKSSPYNEQFF	TGCGCCAGCAGCCAAGATTTCAAATCTTCACCCTACAATGAGCAGTTCTTC
-	TRBV6-6	TRBJ2-1	-	CASSPYAYNEQFF	TGTGCCAGCAGCCCATATGCCTACAATGAGCAGTTCTTC
-	TRBV6-6	TRBJ2-1	-	CASDYGASYNEQFF	TGTGCCAGCGACTACGGGGCCTCCTACAATGAGCAGTTCTTC
TRBD2	TRBV6-1	TRBJ2-3	-	CASNPAGGTADTQYF	TGTGCCAGCAACCCAGCGGGGGGAACCGCAGATACGCAGTATTTT
-	TRBV6-1	TRBJ1-5	-	CASSYRIQPQHF	TGTGCCAGCAGTTATAGAATCCAGCCCCAGCATTTT
TRBD1	TRBV11-2	TRBJ2-7	-	CASSFYRGKYEQYF	TGTGCCAGCAGCTTTTACAGGGGTAAATACGAGCAGTACTTC